Listed below are T cell receptor beta chains from one sample, sequenced in a study of blood T cell repertoires in COVID-19. Libraries were prepared by immunoSEQ multiplex PCR; TCRdb keeps only in-frame clonotypes and omits some of them. The sample has 90,000 or so clones, 75% to 90% seen once. Specimen: peripheral blood. The receptors originated from an elderly man with active or convalescent COVID-19. Both conserved end residues are part of each CDR3. A D gene is named only where the DNA matches it firmly. Size is stated for part of the rows, as once, few or many counts, or as a class when the clone is expanded.

j_gene,abundance,v_gene,d_gene,CDR3nt,CDR3aa
TRBJ2-7,.,TRBV29-1,TRBD1,TGCAGCGTCAGACCGGGACAGGGAACCTACGAGCAGTACTTC,CSVRPGQGTYEQYF
TRBJ2-3,.,TRBV7-6,.,TGTGCCAGCAGCTTTTTCGCGGCGGATACGCAGTATTTT,CASSFFAADTQYF
TRBJ1-1,.,TRBV5-5,.,TGTGCCAGCAGCTTGACTACGAACACTGAAGCTTTCTTT,CASSLTTNTEAFF
TRBJ2-1,.,TRBV9,.,TGTGCCAGCAGCGTAGATGCGTGGAGTCCCTACAATGAGCAGTTCTTC,CASSVDAWSPYNEQFF
TRBJ2-2,.,TRBV4-3,.,TGCGCCAGCAGCCAAGATGGCCAGGGCGCAATGGGGGAGCTGTTTTTT,CASSQDGQGAMGELFF
TRBJ2-1,.,TRBV7-2,.,TGTGCCAGCAGCTTAGGCCCGGGAGCGTACAATGAGCAGTTCTTC,CASSLGPGAYNEQFF
TRBJ1-1,.,TRBV3-1/TRBV3-2,TRBD1,TGTGCCAGCAGCCTCTTTCAGGGGGCGCGGAACACTGAAGCTTTCTTT,CASSLFQGARNTEAFF
TRBJ1-5,.,TRBV19,.,TGTGCCAGTAGTATACAGGGCCCTAGCAATCAGCCCCAGCATTTT,CASSIQGPSNQPQHF
TRBJ2-1,.,TRBV30,TRBD2,TGTGCCTGGAGTGTACTCGTATCGGCGGGAGGGCGGTACAATGAGCAGTTCTTC,CAWSVLVSAGGRYNEQFF
TRBJ1-5,.,TRBV3-1/TRBV3-2,.,TGTGCCAGCAGCCAATCCCTGCAGGGCCAGCCCCAGCATTTT,CASSQSLQGQPQHF
TRBJ2-1,.,TRBV29-1,TRBD2,TGCGGTATAGCGGGAGGACGCAATGAGCAGTTCTTC,CGIAGGRNEQFF
TRBJ1-4,.,TRBV5-8,.,TGTGCCAGCAGCTTGCCGGGAAAGTCCCTGTTTTTT,CASSLPGKSLFF
TRBJ2-3,.,TRBV7-9,.,TGTGCCAGCAGCTTACGAGCGGAGCCCACAGATACGCAGTATTTT,CASSLRAEPTDTQYF
TRBJ1-2,.,TRBV12-3/TRBV12-4,TRBD1,TGTGCCAGCAGTGACAGGGTCGGCTACACCTTC,CASSDRVGYTF
TRBJ1-2,.,TRBV11-1,.,TGTGCCAGCAGCCCAGGGGCAGAATACTATGGCTACACCTTC,CASSPGAEYYGYTF
TRBJ2-1,few,TRBV29-1,.,TGCAGCGTTGAACCAGCCCGGACTATAAACAATGAGCAGTTCTTC,CSVEPARTINNEQFF
TRBJ2-5,.,TRBV4-2,TRBD2,TGTGCCAGCAGCCAAGATTGGACTAGCGGGAGGTGGGAGACCCAGTACTTC,CASSQDWTSGRWETQYF
TRBJ2-3,once,TRBV7-8,TRBD2,TGTGCCAGCAGCCTCCCAGTAGCGGGAGTTTCAGATACGCAGTATTTT,CASSLPVAGVSDTQYF
TRBJ1-1,.,TRBV5-1,TRBD1,TGCGCCAGCAGCTCCGGGACAGGGGTTACTGAAGCTTTCTTT,CASSSGTGVTEAFF
TRBJ2-1,.,TRBV7-3,TRBD2,TGTGCCAGCAGCCCGGGACTATCTCACAATGAGCAGTTCTTC,CASSPGLSHNEQFF
TRBJ1-6,.,TRBV10-3,TRBD1,TGTGCCATCAGGGACAGGGAAAATTCACCCCTCCACTTT,CAIRDRENSPLHF
TRBJ1-3,.,TRBV28,.,TGTGCCAGCCAACAGATCTCTGGAAACACCATATATTTT,CASQQISGNTIYF
TRBJ2-1,.,TRBV18,.,TGTGCCAGCCTCGGGGACAATGAGCAGTTCTTC,CASLGDNEQFF
TRBJ2-1,.,TRBV4-3,.,TGCGCCAGCAGCCAAGAGGTTTCCGGTGAGCAGTTCTTC,CASSQEVSGEQFF
TRBJ1-5,.,TRBV2,.,TGTGCCAGCAGTGAAGAAACCAGGGGCGGGCCCCAGCATTTT,CASSEETRGGPQHF
TRBJ1-2,.,TRBV2,.,TGTGCCAGCAGTGACAGGGAAAACTATGGCTACACCTTC,CASSDRENYGYTF
TRBJ1-2,.,TRBV30,.,TGTGCCTGGAGTGTACGCGGCTATGGCTACACCTTC,CAWSVRGYGYTF
TRBJ2-1,.,TRBV27,TRBD2,TGTGCCAGCAGGGGGAGGGTAGCGGGCTCCTACAATGAGCAGTTCTTC,CASRGRVAGSYNEQFF
TRBJ2-1,.,TRBV5-1,.,TGCGCCAGCAGCAAAGAATTAGCGGATTACAATGAGCAGTTCTTC,CASSKELADYNEQFF